This entry concerns a single T cell receptor (beta chain). The antigen is not known. This specimen belongs to a study of T-cell reconstitution after alpha-beta-depleted transplantation in children. Study-wide results and limits: Surviving recipient T cells and thymic progenitors underlay high day-60 TCRbeta diversity in some patients. Several hundred expanded graft clones reportedly gave rise to the alpha-beta T cells present about two months after transplant.

Construction of the TCRbeta library involved unique molecular identifiers. In TCRdb, the PCR reads were re-called with MiXCR into one record per CDR3 protein. The sample shows a few hundred thousand distinct CDR3 sequences, more than 20% of them seen only once. The sequencing used PBMCs, collected before TCRalphabeta/CD19-depleted stem cell transplant. This TCR derives from a girl aged 2 to 10 with Fanconi anemia, due to receive a stem cell transplant.

CDR3 residues: CAIRRLPGNNEQFF. In nucleotides, the CDR3 is TGTGCCATCAGAAGATTACCGGGGAACAATGAGCAGTTCTTC. The rearrangement links TRBV10-3 to TRBJ2-1; D might be TRBD2 (5 bases). Trimming removed 6 bases from V and 5 bases from J, with 14 bases in between. The germline CDR1 and CDR2 sequences are ENHRY and SYGVKD. This CDR3 region has 14 residues.